The 30 T cell receptor beta chains listed next were all sequenced from one sample in a study of identical twins. TCRdb independently ran MiXCR on the 5' RACE reads; one entry per CDR3 protein. The sample has 500,000 to 700,000 distinct CDR3 sequences, about 7% seen once; the top ten hold roughly 1.5%. The same data also went into a second study, on yellow fever vaccine responses in identical twins.

Sequencing was performed on PBMCs. These receptors came from a woman aged 18-35 years in good health.

This clonotype was seen a few times. The chain is built from TRBV7-2 and TRBJ2-1; tentatively, D is TRBD1 or TRBD2 (5 bases each). The CDR3 contains 16 residues. Looked up from germline, CDR1 is SGHTA and CDR2 is FQGNSA. V lost 0 bases, J lost 6 bases, and 15 bases lay in between. The CDR3 spells CASSLARSPGANEQFF. The DNA for the CDR3 is TGTGCCAGCAGCTTAGCTAGGAGCCCCGGGGCCAATGAGCAGTTCTTC.

There are many counts of this clonotype. The V gene is TRBV12-3 or TRBV12-4, the J gene TRBJ2-7; D gene uncertain. This CDR3 has 12 amino acids. Trimming removed 3 bases from V and 4 bases from J, with 7 bases in between. Here the CDR3 reads CASSFLRYEQYF. The CDR3 DNA reads as TGTGCCAGCAGTTTTTTGAGGTACGAGCAGTACTTC.

Only a few counts were recorded for this clonotype. CDR3 sequence: CSARDPAGATHEQYF. The CDR3 coding sequence is TGCAGTGCTAGAGATCCGGCGGGAGCGACTCACGAGCAGTACTTC. This chain links TRBV20-1 with TRBJ2-7, with 7 bases lining up with TRBD2. Germline V gene lookup returns CDR1 DFQATT and CDR2 SNEGSKA (reference sequence). V lost 0 bases, J lost 5 bases, and 10 bases stayed unmatched. The CDR3 extends over 15 amino acids.

This chain joins TRBV27 and TRBJ2-1, with TRBD1 matching over 9 bases. Germline V gives CDR1 MNHEY, CDR2 SMNVEV (reference sequence). V shed 8 bases and J 5 bases; nucleotides not matched to a gene: 7. CDR3 size: 14 residues. The CDR3 here is CASHRGRVNNEQFF. The CDR3 DNA sequence: TGTGCCAGCCACAGGGGGCGAGTGAACAATGAGCAGTTCTTC.

The chain recombines TRBV11-2 with TRBJ2-1; tentative D call: TRBD2 (5 bases). The germline V gene encodes CDR1 SGHAT and CDR2 FQNNGV. Trimming left V 1 base short and J 12 bases short, with 7 bases between. The CDR3 loop spans 11 amino acids. Written as DNA, the CDR3 is TGTGCCAGCAGCTTAGTTGAGGGGCAGTTCTTC. Its translation: CASSLVEGQFF.

A few counts support this clonotype. This chain connects TRBV27 to TRBJ2-1, with TRBD2 matching 8 bases. CDR3 size: 18 residues. J was trimmed by 0 bases and V by 2 bases; bases with no gene match: 9. CDR1 is MNHEY, CDR2 SMNVEV, per germline (reference sequence). The CDR3, as DNA: TGTGCCAGCAGTTTAAGGGTAGCGGGATCGGGCTCCTACAATGAGCAGTTCTTC. Its protein product is CASSLRVAGSGSYNEQFF.

In its sample, this clonotype was seen many times. The chain couples TRBV6-5 to TRBJ1-1; a possible D gene is TRBD1 (5 bases). With 4 bases removed from V and 7 bases from J, the gap between germline ends came to 13 bases. The germline V gene has CDR1 MNHEY and CDR2 SVGAGI. The length of the CDR3 is 13 residues. The CDR3 is CASSLGARGEAFF. The CDR3 bases are TGTGCCAGCAGTTTAGGGGCCCGGGGTGAAGCTTTCTTT.

This chain connects TRBV28 to TRBJ2-3, with TRBD1 matching over 7 bases. CDR1 is MDHEN and CDR2 is SYDVKM in the germline V gene. This CDR3 has 14 residues. After removal of 5 bases from V and 8 bases from J, the junction contained 10 bases not matched to a gene. DNA of the CDR3: TGTGCCAGCAGTAGACAGGGTGCTCAAGGTACGCAGTATTTT. Translating gives CASSRQGAQGTQYF.

This clonotype was detected ten times or more. The chain is built from TRBV24-1 and TRBJ2-1; D is unresolved. Trimming removed 6 bases from V and 7 bases from J, with 6 bases in between. The CDR3 is 11 amino acids. Germline loops: CDR1 KGHDR, CDR2 SFDVKD. DNA of the CDR3: TGTGCCACCAGTTGGTTGAATGAGCAGTTCTTC. Translation: CATSWLNEQFF.

Many counts were recorded for this clonotype. The chain has TRBV15 and TRBJ2-7; TRBD2 matches 7 bases. J gave up 4 bases and V 5 bases, and 11 bases lay outside the gene matches. Germline V gives CDR1 LNHNV, CDR2 YYDKDF (reference sequence). The CDR3 spans 15 residues. For the CDR3, the DNA is TGTGCCACCAGCCGAAACACGGGAGGATGGTACGAGCAGTACGTC. Its translation is CATSRNTGGWYEQYV.

V usage is TRBV21-1 and J usage is TRBJ1-6; TRBD1, the table's D call, was not compared with the DNA. TRBV21-1 is annotated as a pseudogene. CDR3 size: 16 residues. CDR3 in DNA: TGTGCCAGCAGCATTCGGACAGAACTCCAATTAGTTCCCCTCCACTTT. It yields the protein CASSIRTELQLVPLHF.

This clonotype has ten or more counts. This chain uses TRBV4-1 with TRBJ2-1; D is unclear. The CDR3 length is 13 residues. The V end was cut by 5 bases, the J end by 8 bases, with 13 bases between. Germline V gene data show CDR1 as MGHRA and CDR2 as YSYEKL. As DNA, the CDR3 is TGCGCCAGCAGCTCCCGTTCCCTCGATGAGCAGTTCTTC. Protein: CASSSRSLDEQFF.

This clonotype was recorded at least ten times. CDR3 region: CASSALFTDTQYF. CDR3 sequence (DNA): TGTGCCAGCAGCGCCCTGTTCACAGATACGCAGTATTTT. The chain employs TRBV9 and TRBJ2-3; no firm D call. There are 13 residues in the CDR3. Deletions cut 3 bases from V and 2 bases from J, with 7 bases between. Germline V lookup: CDR1 SGDLS, CDR2 YYNGEE.

V is TRBV6-1 and J is TRBJ2-2, with TRBD1 as a possible D gene (5 bases). The CDR3 is 13 residues long. Trimming pared 6 bases from V and 3 bases from J, leaving 8 bases between. Germline V gives CDR1 MNHNS, CDR2 SASEGT. Here the CDR3 DNA reads TGTGCCAGCAGACCGACAGACACCGGGGAGCTGTTTTTT. This sequence encodes CASRPTDTGELFF.

This clonotype was found a few times. CDR3 in amino acids: CSVERGWREALGPETQYF. CDR3 DNA: TGCAGTGTAGAGAGAGGCTGGCGGGAGGCCCTGGGACCAGAGACCCAGTACTTC. The genes are TRBV20-1 and TRBJ2-5; 8 nucleotides agree with TRBD2. Germline-derived CDR1 and CDR2 are DFQATT and SNEGSKA (reference sequence). This CDR3 region has 18 residues. V was pared by 7 bases and J by 4 bases, with 23 bases of the junction left unmatched.

In its sample, this clonotype was seen a few times. The DNA of the CDR3 is TGCGCCAGCAGCCAAGCTACTAGCGGGAGCGGTACAGATACGCAGTATTTT. This sequence encodes CASSQATSGSGTDTQYF. The chain has TRBV5-1 and TRBJ2-3; 11 bases line up with TRBD2. The CDR3 extends over 17 amino acids. From germline, CDR1 is SGHRS and CDR2 YFSETQ. V lost 4 bases, J lost 3 bases, and 10 bases stayed unmatched.

The V and J genes are TRBV25-1 and TRBJ2-5; the D gene is possibly TRBD2 (7 bases). Germline loops: CDR1 MGHDK, CDR2 SYGVNS. This CDR3 is 15 amino acids long. The V end was cut by 2 bases, the J end by 2 bases, with 12 bases between. Written as DNA, the CDR3 is TGTGCCAGCAGTGAAAGGCGGGGGCCGCAAGAGACCCAGTACTTC. It translates to CASSERRGPQETQYF.

This clonotype has only a few counts. The chain joins TRBV5-5 to TRBJ2-3; TRBD2 matches 11 bases. Germline CDR1 reads SGHKS; CDR2 reads YYEKEE (reference sequence). The junction had 3 bases not matched to a gene; V was cut back by 0 bases and J by 3 bases. The CDR3 length is 16 residues. CDR3 in DNA: TGTGCCAGCAGCTTGGCGCCTAGCGGGGGGACAGATACGCAGTATTTT. Protein: CASSLAPSGGTDTQYF.

The chain combines TRBV7-2 with TRBJ2-1; no clear D. CDR1 is SGHTA and CDR2 is FQGNSA in the germline V gene. Trimming stripped 1 base from V and 9 bases from J, with 7 bases between. The CDR3 spans 12 residues. The chain's CDR3 is CASSLVPIEQFF. CDR3 coding DNA: TGTGCCAGCAGCTTAGTCCCCATTGAGCAGTTCTTC.

This chain connects TRBV20-1 to TRBJ2-5; 8 positions agree with TRBD2. Germline values: CDR1 DFQATT, CDR2 SNEGSKA (reference sequence). The CDR3 has 16 amino acids. V was pared by 0 bases and J by 6 bases, with 12 bases of the junction left unmatched. The chain's CDR3 is CSAREGGLAGGKTQYF. The CDR3 nucleotides read TGCAGTGCTAGAGAGGGTGGGCTAGCGGGCGGTAAGACCCAGTACTTC.

This clonotype was seen a few times. V gene TRBV11-2 combines with J gene TRBJ2-2; D call uncertain. CDR3 length: 14 amino acids. Germline-derived CDR1 and CDR2 are SGHAT and FQNNGV. The germline V and J ends were trimmed by 7 bases and 5 bases, with 14 bases remaining between them. CDR3 sequence: CASTLELGTGELFF. CDR3 in DNA: TGTGCCAGCACCCTCGAGTTGGGTACCGGGGAGCTGTTTTTT.

The chain has TRBV6-5 and TRBJ1-1; the match to TRBD1 covers 7 bases. This CDR3 comprises 14 residues. The V and J ends lost 1 base and 10 bases, in that order; junction bases with no gene match: 9. The germline CDR1 and CDR2 sequences are MNHEY and SVGAGI. CDR3 amino acids: CASSYLQGQNIAFF. The CDR3 nucleotides read TGTGCCAGCAGTTACTTACAGGGGCAGAACATAGCTTTCTTT.

This clonotype was seen many times. This rearrangement joins TRBV5-1 to TRBJ2-1; possibly TRBD2 for D (6 bases). The V gene's germline CDR1 is SGHRS and CDR2 YFSETQ. V lost 7 bases and J 0 bases, leaving 11 bases between the germline ends. The CDR3 consists of 14 residues. The DNA for the CDR3 is TGCGCCAGCGCCGGGACTCCCTCCTACAATGAGCAGTTCTTC. This encodes CASAGTPSYNEQFF.

The rearrangement links TRBV3-1 to TRBJ2-3, with TRBD2 matching over 11 bases. Germline V gene data show CDR1 as LGHDT and CDR2 as YNNKEL (reference sequence). The V segment lost 3 bases and the J segment 1 base; nucleotides outside the gene matches: 3. The length of the CDR3 is 16 residues. CDR3: CASSQGLAARTDTQYF. The CDR3 DNA reads TGTGCCAGCAGCCAGGGACTAGCGGCCCGCACAGATACGCAGTATTTT.

This clonotype was seen many times. This chain links TRBV5-1 with TRBJ2-7; 12 positions agree with TRBD2. The CDR3 consists of 14 residues. The V gene end was trimmed by 2 bases and the J gene end by 4 bases; junction bases not matched to a gene: 1. The germline gives CDR1 SGHRS, CDR2 YFSETQ. CDR3 amino acids: CASSLTSGRYEQYF. CDR3 nucleotides: TGCGCCAGCAGCTTAACTAGCGGGAGGTACGAGCAGTACTTC.

The gene calls are TRBV29-1 and TRBJ1-1, with D hard to call. The CDR3 has 13 residues. V was cut by 6 bases and J by 2 bases, with 13 bases left in between. Germline V lookup: CDR1 SQVTM, CDR2 ANQGSEA. CDR3 loop: CSVYTAANTEAFF. The CDR3 DNA follows: TGCAGCGTATACACGGCAGCTAACACTGAAGCTTTCTTT. Full variable domain (rest looked up from reference TRBV29-1 and TRBJ1-1): SAVISQKPSRDICQRGTSLTIQCQVDSQVTMMFWYRQQPGQSLTLIATANQGSEATYESGFVIDKFPISRPNLTFSTLTVSNMSPEDSSIYLCSVYTAANTEAFFGQGTRLTVV.

This clonotype came up many times. The chain uses TRBV6-5 and TRBJ1-5; a weak D match, TRBD1 (6 bases). Trimming removed 6 bases at V and 3 bases at J, with 21 bases between. Germline V gene lookup returns CDR1 MNHEY and CDR2 SVGAGI. The CDR3 loop spans 17 amino acids. CDR3 sequence: CASSYRREGVPNQPQHF. The CDR3 bases are TGTGCCAGCAGCTACCGACGGGAGGGGGTACCCAATCAGCCCCAGCATTTT.

This clonotype was observed many times. The CDR3 coding sequence is TGTGCCAGCAGCTTAGATCTTTTTACCGGGGAGCTGTTTTTT. It encodes CASSLDLFTGELFF. The rearrangement uses TRBV7-2 and TRBJ2-2, with unresolved D. The CDR3 is 14 amino acids. The germline gives CDR1 SGHTA, CDR2 FQGNSA. The V end lost 1 base, the J end lost 5 bases, and 8 bases lay between the germline ends.

This clonotype has more than one count but fewer than ten. The gene calls are TRBV27 and TRBJ2-5; D is undetermined. The V and J ends lost 6 bases and 1 base respectively, with 9 bases between them. The CDR3 has 13 residues. Germline CDR1 reads MNHEY; CDR2 reads SMNVEV (reference sequence). The CDR3: CASRQNIQETQYF. In DNA, the CDR3 is TGTGCCAGCAGGCAAAACATCCAAGAGACCCAGTACTTC.

The table lists this clonotype with many counts. This chain uses TRBV12-3 or TRBV12-4 with TRBJ2-7, with 7 nucleotides matching TRBD1. CDR3 length equals 15 residues. The J segment lost 5 bases and the V segment lost 7 bases, leaving 14 bases of the junction unmatched. The CDR3 DNA is TGTGCCAGCACCTTTGGAGGTTTACAGGGGAACGAGCAGTACTTC. This translates into CASTFGGLQGNEQYF.